These T cell receptor beta chains were read from a single sample in a study of CD4 T cells in relation to SARS-CoV-2 and coronaviruses. No antigens are known for them. Measured with immunoSEQ multiplex PCR; TCRdb has only the in-frame clones, and not every one. The data show tens of thousands of clones, 60% to 85% seen once. The sequenced sample was CD4+ T cells from PBMCs, cultured in vitro. These receptors were collected from a human donor in good health. The CDR3 runs from the conserved cysteine through the conserved F or W. Fields, in order: clone size, D gene, V gene, J gene, CDR3 DNA, CDR3 protein. A D gene is named only where the DNA matches it firmly. Size is stated for part of the rows, as once, few or many counts, or as a class when the clone is expanded.

abundance: .; d_gene: .; v_gene: TRBV2; j_gene: TRBJ2-1; CDR3nt: TGTGCCAGCAGCACTATAGGGTTTCGGAACAATGAGCAGTTCTTC; CDR3aa: CASSTIGFRNNEQFF
abundance: .; d_gene: TRBD1; v_gene: TRBV5-1; j_gene: TRBJ1-1; CDR3nt: TGCGCCAGCAGCTTGGAACAGGGGACTGAAGCTTTCTTT; CDR3aa: CASSLEQGTEAFF
abundance: .; d_gene: TRBD2; v_gene: TRBV7-9; j_gene: TRBJ2-1; CDR3nt: TGTGCCAGCAGCCCTCGTGGGACTAGCGGGGCCAATGAGCAGTTCTTC; CDR3aa: CASSPRGTSGANEQFF
abundance: once; d_gene: .; v_gene: TRBV3-1/TRBV3-2; j_gene: TRBJ2-4; CDR3nt: TGTGCCAGCAGCCAAGTACTAATCGGGACCCTAGCCAAAAACATTCAGTACTTC; CDR3aa: CASSQVLIGTLAKNIQYF
abundance: .; d_gene: .; v_gene: TRBV21-1; j_gene: TRBJ1-5; CDR3nt: TGTGCCAGCAGCAAAGAACAGGGGGGCCGTCAGCCCCAGCATTTT; CDR3aa: CASSKEQGGRQPQHF
abundance: .; d_gene: TRBD1; v_gene: TRBV19; j_gene: TRBJ2-5; CDR3nt: TGTGCCAGTAGTCCATACGGGTGGTTGAGACAGGGGACAGAGACCCAGTACTTC; CDR3aa: CASSPYGWLRQGTETQYF
abundance: .; d_gene: .; v_gene: TRBV5-8; j_gene: TRBJ1-3; CDR3nt: TGTGCCAGCAGCTTGTGGGTGACAGACTCTGGAAACACCATATATTTT; CDR3aa: CASSLWVTDSGNTIYF
abundance: .; d_gene: .; v_gene: TRBV18; j_gene: TRBJ1-1; CDR3nt: TGTGCCAGCTCACCACTCCAGACCTTGAACACTGAAGCTTTCTTT; CDR3aa: CASSPLQTLNTEAFF
abundance: .; d_gene: .; v_gene: TRBV9; j_gene: TRBJ2-3; CDR3nt: TGTGCCAGCAGCTTCGGAGGCACCACAGATACGCAGTATTTT; CDR3aa: CASSFGGTTDTQYF
abundance: .; d_gene: .; v_gene: TRBV10-1; j_gene: TRBJ2-7; CDR3nt: TGCGCCAGCAGTGCCACGGATTCCTACGAGCAGTACTTC; CDR3aa: CASSATDSYEQYF
abundance: .; d_gene: .; v_gene: TRBV6-6; j_gene: TRBJ1-3; CDR3nt: TGTGCCAGCAGTTACCCACTCCAGGGCGGAAACACCATATATTTT; CDR3aa: CASSYPLQGGNTIYF
abundance: .; d_gene: TRBD2; v_gene: TRBV7-8; j_gene: TRBJ2-3; CDR3nt: TGTGCCAGCAGCTTAGAGACTAGCGGTACGCAGTATTTT; CDR3aa: CASSLETSGTQYF
abundance: .; d_gene: .; v_gene: TRBV27; j_gene: TRBJ2-7; CDR3nt: TGTGCCAGCAGTTTAATCGCGGGAAGCTACGAGCAGTACTTC; CDR3aa: CASSLIAGSYEQYF
abundance: .; d_gene: TRBD1; v_gene: TRBV5-4; j_gene: TRBJ2-5; CDR3nt: TGTGCCAGCAGCCCCACCCCGGGACAGGGTGAGGAGACCCAGTACTTC; CDR3aa: CASSPTPGQGEETQYF
abundance: .; d_gene: .; v_gene: TRBV6-5; j_gene: TRBJ1-5; CDR3nt: TGTGCCAGCAGTTACGCGGGAAAGAGGAGCAATCAGCCCCAGCATTTT; CDR3aa: CASSYAGKRSNQPQHF
abundance: .; d_gene: TRBD2; v_gene: TRBV6-5; j_gene: TRBJ2-7; CDR3nt: TGTGCCAGCAGTTACTCAACTAGCGACCCCTACGAGCAGTACTTC; CDR3aa: CASSYSTSDPYEQYF
abundance: .; d_gene: .; v_gene: TRBV6-5; j_gene: TRBJ2-3; CDR3nt: TGTGCCAGCAGTTCGCCGACGGGGTCAGATACGCAGTATTTT; CDR3aa: CASSSPTGSDTQYF
abundance: .; d_gene: TRBD2; v_gene: TRBV11-2; j_gene: TRBJ2-5; CDR3nt: TGTGCCAGCAGCTTATCGACGGGAGGGTCGGAGACCCAGTACTTC; CDR3aa: CASSLSTGGSETQYF
abundance: .; d_gene: .; v_gene: TRBV5-1; j_gene: TRBJ2-5; CDR3nt: TGCGCCAGCAGCTTGGGCAAGGAGACCCAGTACTTC; CDR3aa: CASSLGKETQYF
abundance: .; d_gene: .; v_gene: TRBV5-1; j_gene: TRBJ2-5; CDR3nt: TGCGCCAGCAGCTCGGACGCGGGTGCGAAAGAGACCCAGTACTTC; CDR3aa: CASSSDAGAKETQYF
abundance: .; d_gene: .; v_gene: TRBV20-1; j_gene: TRBJ1-4; CDR3nt: TGCAGTGCTAGTCGGGGACCCCCGGAGGAAAAACTGTTTTTT; CDR3aa: CSASRGPPEEKLFF
abundance: .; d_gene: .; v_gene: TRBV7-3; j_gene: TRBJ1-6; CDR3nt: TGTGCCAGCAGCTCCTTGGGCCCGGGGCAGTCACCCCTCCACTTT; CDR3aa: CASSSLGPGQSPLHF
abundance: .; d_gene: .; v_gene: TRBV14; j_gene: TRBJ2-5; CDR3nt: TGTGCCAGCAGCCGGCCCCTAGCTCAAGAGACCCAGTACTTC; CDR3aa: CASSRPLAQETQYF
abundance: .; d_gene: .; v_gene: TRBV2; j_gene: TRBJ1-4; CDR3nt: TGTGCCAGCAGCTACAGCACCGGGGAAAAACTGTTTTTT; CDR3aa: CASSYSTGEKLFF
abundance: .; d_gene: .; v_gene: TRBV19; j_gene: TRBJ2-5; CDR3nt: TGTGCCAGTAGTATCGCCCTGGAGACCCAGTACTTC; CDR3aa: CASSIALETQYF
abundance: .; d_gene: .; v_gene: TRBV18; j_gene: TRBJ2-5; CDR3nt: TGTGCCAGCTCACCTGAAAACCAAGAGACCCAGTACTTC; CDR3aa: CASSPENQETQYF
abundance: .; d_gene: TRBD1; v_gene: TRBV4-1; j_gene: TRBJ1-6; CDR3nt: TGCGCCAGCAGCCATAGGGTCGACAGGGGGCCTTCACCCCTCCACTTT; CDR3aa: CASSHRVDRGPSPLHF
abundance: .; d_gene: TRBD2; v_gene: TRBV7-3; j_gene: TRBJ2-5; CDR3nt: TGTGCCAGCAGCCCGACTAGCGGGACAGCCCAAGAGACCCAGTACTTC; CDR3aa: CASSPTSGTAQETQYF
abundance: .; d_gene: TRBD1; v_gene: TRBV29-1; j_gene: TRBJ1-1; CDR3nt: TGCAGCGTTGAATCTGGACAGGGGGAGACTGAAGCTTTCTTT; CDR3aa: CSVESGQGETEAFF
abundance: .; d_gene: TRBD2; v_gene: TRBV5-1; j_gene: TRBJ2-6; CDR3nt: TGCGCCAGCAGCTTGGCGGGGGGCTCTGGGGCCAACGTCCTGACTTTC; CDR3aa: CASSLAGGSGANVLTF
abundance: .; d_gene: TRBD1; v_gene: TRBV6-5; j_gene: TRBJ1-4; CDR3nt: TGTGCCAGCAGTCGTGACAGGGGATATGAAAAACTGTTTTTT; CDR3aa: CASSRDRGYEKLFF
abundance: .; d_gene: .; v_gene: TRBV3-1/TRBV3-2; j_gene: TRBJ2-6; CDR3nt: TGTGCCAGCAGCCCGCGGGCACAGGGATCAGGGGCCAACGTCCTGACTTTC; CDR3aa: CASSPRAQGSGANVLTF
abundance: .; d_gene: .; v_gene: TRBV3-1/TRBV3-2; j_gene: TRBJ1-1; CDR3nt: TGTGCCAGCAGCCCCGCCGGGTATTGGGAAAGTGACTACACTGAAGCTTTCTTT; CDR3aa: CASSPAGYWESDYTEAFF
abundance: .; d_gene: .; v_gene: TRBV3-1/TRBV3-2; j_gene: TRBJ1-1; CDR3nt: TGTGCCAGCAGCCAAGGGGGCGGGGGGGTTGAAGCTTTCTTT; CDR3aa: CASSQGGGGVEAFF
abundance: once; d_gene: .; v_gene: TRBV5-4; j_gene: TRBJ2-3; CDR3nt: TGTGCCAGCAGCTTTCCGGGGGAAAGCACAGATACGCAGTATTTT; CDR3aa: CASSFPGESTDTQYF
abundance: few; d_gene: TRBD1; v_gene: TRBV3-1/TRBV3-2; j_gene: TRBJ1-2; CDR3nt: TGTGCCAGCAGCCAAGACTCTTCCGGGACAGGGGGAGGCTACACCTTC; CDR3aa: CASSQDSSGTGGGYTF
abundance: .; d_gene: TRBD1; v_gene: TRBV7-8; j_gene: TRBJ2-7; CDR3nt: TGTGCCAGCAGCTCGACAGGGACCTCCTACGAGCAGTACTTC; CDR3aa: CASSSTGTSYEQYF
abundance: .; d_gene: .; v_gene: TRBV5-6; j_gene: TRBJ1-6; CDR3nt: TGTGCCAGCAGCCTCCAACCGACAGGACTGAATTCACCCCTCCACTTT; CDR3aa: CASSLQPTGLNSPLHF
abundance: .; d_gene: TRBD2; v_gene: TRBV24-1; j_gene: TRBJ2-2; CDR3nt: TGTGCCACCAGTGAATCGGGGGAGGGCCTCGGGGAGCTGTTTTTT; CDR3aa: CATSESGEGLGELFF
abundance: .; d_gene: .; v_gene: TRBV30; j_gene: TRBJ1-2; CDR3nt: TGTGCCTGGAGTGTACTAGGGGCGGGTGGCTACACCTTC; CDR3aa: CAWSVLGAGGYTF
abundance: once; d_gene: TRBD2; v_gene: TRBV5-4; j_gene: TRBJ2-1; CDR3nt: TGTGCCAGCAGCTTGCCTAGCGGCCCCAATGAGCAGTTCTTC; CDR3aa: CASSLPSGPNEQFF
abundance: .; d_gene: .; v_gene: TRBV20-1; j_gene: TRBJ2-3; CDR3nt: TGCAGTGCTAGTAGGGCGGGGACGGGCACAGATACGCAGTATTTT; CDR3aa: CSASRAGTGTDTQYF
abundance: .; d_gene: .; v_gene: TRBV19; j_gene: TRBJ2-5; CDR3nt: TGTGCCAGTAGCGCCCTTTCAGCGGACCAAGAGACCCAGTACTTC; CDR3aa: CASSALSADQETQYF
abundance: .; d_gene: .; v_gene: TRBV18; j_gene: TRBJ2-7; CDR3nt: TGTGCCAGCTCACCTATCAGCGGAATTCGTTCTTACGAGCAGTACTTC; CDR3aa: CASSPISGIRSYEQYF
abundance: .; d_gene: TRBD1; v_gene: TRBV5-8; j_gene: TRBJ2-5; CDR3nt: TGTGCCAGCAGCCTCGGGACAGGGCGGGAGACCCAGTACTTC; CDR3aa: CASSLGTGRETQYF
abundance: once; d_gene: .; v_gene: TRBV20-1; j_gene: TRBJ2-7; CDR3nt: TGCAGTGCTCCCGAGAACTACGAGCAGTACTTC; CDR3aa: CSAPENYEQYF
abundance: .; d_gene: .; v_gene: TRBV27; j_gene: TRBJ2-3; CDR3nt: TGTGCCAGCAGTCCCTACCCCCTAGATACGCAGTATTTT; CDR3aa: CASSPYPLDTQYF
abundance: .; d_gene: TRBD1; v_gene: TRBV19; j_gene: TRBJ2-3; CDR3nt: TGTGCCAGTAGTTTTCGCCCCCCGGGACAGGGCGCAGATACGCAGTATTTT; CDR3aa: CASSFRPPGQGADTQYF
abundance: .; d_gene: .; v_gene: TRBV9; j_gene: TRBJ2-3; CDR3nt: TGTGCCAGCAGCGTAGGTGGCAGGGCTCCGGATACGCAGTATTTT; CDR3aa: CASSVGGRAPDTQYF
abundance: few; d_gene: .; v_gene: TRBV30; j_gene: TRBJ1-1; CDR3nt: TGTGCCTGGGCCCCCTTCTTTACGGCCGGGATGAACACTGAAGCTTTCTTT; CDR3aa: CAWAPFFTAGMNTEAFF
abundance: .; d_gene: .; v_gene: TRBV27; j_gene: TRBJ2-4; CDR3nt: TGTGCCAGCGGGGCTTTGGGGGGTGGAAACATTCAGTACTTC; CDR3aa: CASGALGGGNIQYF
abundance: .; d_gene: TRBD1; v_gene: TRBV5-5; j_gene: TRBJ2-3; CDR3nt: TGTGCCAGCAGCCTAGGGCCCGTCCGGGACAGGGACGCAGATACGCAGTATTTT; CDR3aa: CASSLGPVRDRDADTQYF
abundance: few; d_gene: TRBD2; v_gene: TRBV11-2; j_gene: TRBJ2-5; CDR3nt: TGTGCCAGCAGCTCCTCAGGACTAGAAGAGGAGACCCAGTACTTC; CDR3aa: CASSSSGLEEETQYF
abundance: .; d_gene: .; v_gene: TRBV15; j_gene: TRBJ2-7; CDR3nt: TGTGCCACCAGCTTTGGAGCTGGGGGGTACGAGCAGTACTTC; CDR3aa: CATSFGAGGYEQYF
abundance: .; d_gene: .; v_gene: TRBV5-6; j_gene: TRBJ2-7; CDR3nt: TGTGCCAGCAGCCAACGGCCCAACCCGTCCTACGAGCAGTACTTC; CDR3aa: CASSQRPNPSYEQYF
abundance: .; d_gene: .; v_gene: TRBV5-6; j_gene: TRBJ1-2; CDR3nt: TGTGCCTCCCAAATAGAGGGCGGCTATGGCTACACCTTC; CDR3aa: CASQIEGGYGYTF